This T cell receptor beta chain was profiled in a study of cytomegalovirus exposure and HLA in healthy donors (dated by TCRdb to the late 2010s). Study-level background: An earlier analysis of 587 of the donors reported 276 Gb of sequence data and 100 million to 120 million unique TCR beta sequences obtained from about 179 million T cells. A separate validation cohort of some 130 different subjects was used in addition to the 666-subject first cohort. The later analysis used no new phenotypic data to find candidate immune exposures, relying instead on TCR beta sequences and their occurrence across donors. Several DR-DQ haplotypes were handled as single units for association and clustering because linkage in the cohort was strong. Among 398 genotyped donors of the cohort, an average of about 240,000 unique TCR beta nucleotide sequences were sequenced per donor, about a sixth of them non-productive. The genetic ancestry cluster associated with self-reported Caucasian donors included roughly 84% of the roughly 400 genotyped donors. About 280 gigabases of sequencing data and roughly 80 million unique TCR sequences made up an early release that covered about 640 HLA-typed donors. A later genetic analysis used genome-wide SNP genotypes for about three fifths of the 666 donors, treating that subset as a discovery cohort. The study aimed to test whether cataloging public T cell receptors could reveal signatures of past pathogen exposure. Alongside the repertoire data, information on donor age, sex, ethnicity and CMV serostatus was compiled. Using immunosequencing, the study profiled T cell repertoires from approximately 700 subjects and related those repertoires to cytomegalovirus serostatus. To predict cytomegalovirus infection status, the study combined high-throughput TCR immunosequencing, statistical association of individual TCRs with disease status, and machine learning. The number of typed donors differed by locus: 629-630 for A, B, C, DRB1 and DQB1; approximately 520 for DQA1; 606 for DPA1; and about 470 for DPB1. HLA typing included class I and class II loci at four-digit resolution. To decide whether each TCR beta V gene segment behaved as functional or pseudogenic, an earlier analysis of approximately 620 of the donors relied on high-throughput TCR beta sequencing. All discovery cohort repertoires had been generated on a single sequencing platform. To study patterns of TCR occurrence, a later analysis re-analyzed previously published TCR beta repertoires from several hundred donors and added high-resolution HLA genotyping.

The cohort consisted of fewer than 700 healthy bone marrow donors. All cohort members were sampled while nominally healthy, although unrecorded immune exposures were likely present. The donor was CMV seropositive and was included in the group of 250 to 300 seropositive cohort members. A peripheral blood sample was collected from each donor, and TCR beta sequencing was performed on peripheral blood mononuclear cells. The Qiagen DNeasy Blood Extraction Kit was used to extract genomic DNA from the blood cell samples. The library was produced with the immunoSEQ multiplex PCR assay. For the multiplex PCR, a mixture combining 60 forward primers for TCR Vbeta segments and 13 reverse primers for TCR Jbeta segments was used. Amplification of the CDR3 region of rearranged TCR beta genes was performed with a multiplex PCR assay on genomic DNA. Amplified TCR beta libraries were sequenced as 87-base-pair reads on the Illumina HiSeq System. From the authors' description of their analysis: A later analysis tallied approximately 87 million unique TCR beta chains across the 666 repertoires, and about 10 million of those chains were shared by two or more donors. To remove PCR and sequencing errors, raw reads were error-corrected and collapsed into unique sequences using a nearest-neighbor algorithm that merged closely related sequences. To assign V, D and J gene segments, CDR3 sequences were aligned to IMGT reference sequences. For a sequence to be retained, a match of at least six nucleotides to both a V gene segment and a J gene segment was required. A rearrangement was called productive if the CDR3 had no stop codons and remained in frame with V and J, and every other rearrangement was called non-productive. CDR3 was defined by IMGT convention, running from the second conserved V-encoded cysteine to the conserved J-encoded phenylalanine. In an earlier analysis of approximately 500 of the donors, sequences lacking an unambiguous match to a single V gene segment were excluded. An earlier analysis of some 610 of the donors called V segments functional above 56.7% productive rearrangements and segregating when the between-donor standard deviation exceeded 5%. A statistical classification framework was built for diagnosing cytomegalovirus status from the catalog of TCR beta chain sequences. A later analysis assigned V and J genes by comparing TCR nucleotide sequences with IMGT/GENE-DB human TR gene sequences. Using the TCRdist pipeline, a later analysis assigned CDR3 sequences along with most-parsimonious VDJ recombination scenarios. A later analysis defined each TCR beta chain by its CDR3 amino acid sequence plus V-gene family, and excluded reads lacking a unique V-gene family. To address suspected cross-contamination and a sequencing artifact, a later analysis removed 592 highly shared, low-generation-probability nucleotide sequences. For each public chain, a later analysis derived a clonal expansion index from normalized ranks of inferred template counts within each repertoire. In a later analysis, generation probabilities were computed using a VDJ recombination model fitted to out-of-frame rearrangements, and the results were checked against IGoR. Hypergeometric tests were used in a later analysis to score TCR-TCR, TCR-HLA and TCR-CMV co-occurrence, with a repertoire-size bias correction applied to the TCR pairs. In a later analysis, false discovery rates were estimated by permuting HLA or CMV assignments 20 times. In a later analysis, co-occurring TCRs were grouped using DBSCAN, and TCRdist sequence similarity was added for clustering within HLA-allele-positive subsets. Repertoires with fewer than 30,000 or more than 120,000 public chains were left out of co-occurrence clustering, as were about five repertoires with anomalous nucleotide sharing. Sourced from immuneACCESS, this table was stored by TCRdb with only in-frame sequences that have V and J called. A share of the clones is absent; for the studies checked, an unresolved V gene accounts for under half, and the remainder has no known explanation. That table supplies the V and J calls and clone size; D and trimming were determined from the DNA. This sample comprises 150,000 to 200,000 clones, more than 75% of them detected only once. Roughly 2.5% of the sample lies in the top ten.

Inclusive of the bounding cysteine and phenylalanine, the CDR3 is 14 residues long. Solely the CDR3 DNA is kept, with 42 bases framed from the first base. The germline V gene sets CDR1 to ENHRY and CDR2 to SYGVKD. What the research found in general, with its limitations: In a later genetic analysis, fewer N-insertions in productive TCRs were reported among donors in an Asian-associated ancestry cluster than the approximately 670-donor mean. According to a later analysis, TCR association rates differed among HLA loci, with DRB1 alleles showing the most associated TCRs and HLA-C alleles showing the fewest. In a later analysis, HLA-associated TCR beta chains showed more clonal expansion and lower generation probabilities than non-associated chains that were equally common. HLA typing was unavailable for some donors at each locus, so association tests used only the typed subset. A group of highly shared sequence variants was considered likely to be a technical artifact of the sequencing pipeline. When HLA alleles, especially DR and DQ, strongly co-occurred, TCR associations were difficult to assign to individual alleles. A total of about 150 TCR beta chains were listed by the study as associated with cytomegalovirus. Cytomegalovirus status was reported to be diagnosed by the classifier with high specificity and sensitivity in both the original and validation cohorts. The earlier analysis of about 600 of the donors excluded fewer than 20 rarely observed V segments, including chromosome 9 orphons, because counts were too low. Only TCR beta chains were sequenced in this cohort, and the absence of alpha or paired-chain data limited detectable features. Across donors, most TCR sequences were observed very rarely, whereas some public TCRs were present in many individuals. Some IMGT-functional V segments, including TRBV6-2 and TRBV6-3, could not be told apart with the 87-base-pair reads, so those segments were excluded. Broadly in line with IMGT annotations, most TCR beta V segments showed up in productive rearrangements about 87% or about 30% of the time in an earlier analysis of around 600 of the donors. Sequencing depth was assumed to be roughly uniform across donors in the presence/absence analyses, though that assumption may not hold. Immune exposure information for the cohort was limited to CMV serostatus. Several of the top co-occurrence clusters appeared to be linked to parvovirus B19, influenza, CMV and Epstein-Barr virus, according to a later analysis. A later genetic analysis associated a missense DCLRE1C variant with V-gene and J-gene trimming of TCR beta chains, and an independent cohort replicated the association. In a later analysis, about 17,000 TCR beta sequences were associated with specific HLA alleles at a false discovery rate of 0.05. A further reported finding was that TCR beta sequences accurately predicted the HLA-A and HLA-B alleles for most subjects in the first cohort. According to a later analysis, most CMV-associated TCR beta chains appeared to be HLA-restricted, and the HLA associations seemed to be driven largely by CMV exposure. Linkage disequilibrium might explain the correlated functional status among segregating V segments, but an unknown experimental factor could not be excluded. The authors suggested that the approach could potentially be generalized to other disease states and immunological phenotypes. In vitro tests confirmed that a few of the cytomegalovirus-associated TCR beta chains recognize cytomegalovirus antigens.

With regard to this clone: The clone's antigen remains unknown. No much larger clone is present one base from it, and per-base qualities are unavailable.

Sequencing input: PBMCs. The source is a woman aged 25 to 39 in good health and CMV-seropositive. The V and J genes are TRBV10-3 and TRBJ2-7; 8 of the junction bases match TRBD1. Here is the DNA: TGTGCAGTAGCCCAACAGGGGGATCTGGGCGAGCAGTACTTC. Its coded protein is CAVAQQGDLGEQYF.